This is a list of T cell receptor beta chains from one sample in a study of shared clonotypes between healthy human individuals. Here immunoSEQ multiplex PCR was the method, and the copy in TCRdb shows in-frame clones only, minus some. In the table there are some 2.4 million clones, over 85% of which are singletons. Sequenced: naive CD4+ T cells from PBMCs. Receptor source: a man between 18 and 29 years old in good health. Some clones in this sample may be carry-over from other donors' samples. The CDR3 runs from the conserved cysteine through the conserved F or W. D genes are given only for firm matches. Some rows mark clone size as missing; the rest say once, few, many or name a class of expanded clone.

V gene: TRBV7-3; D gene: TRBD2; clone size: NA; J gene: TRBJ2-1; CDR3 DNA: TGTGCCAGCAGCCTCCAGGCATCACTAGCGGTTAATGAGCAGTTCTTC; CDR3 protein: CASSLQASLAVNEQFF
V gene: TRBV4-1; D gene: NA; clone size: NA; J gene: TRBJ1-5; CDR3 DNA: TGCGCCAGCAGCCAAGATCTTGGGGGCGGTAATCAGCCCCAGCATTTT; CDR3 protein: CASSQDLGGGNQPQHF
V gene: TRBV4-1; D gene: NA; clone size: few; J gene: TRBJ1-1; CDR3 DNA: TGCGCCAGCAGTCGTTGGGATTTGAACACTGAAGCTTTCTTT; CDR3 protein: CASSRWDLNTEAFF
V gene: TRBV6-6; D gene: NA; clone size: NA; J gene: TRBJ2-3; CDR3 DNA: TGTGCCAGCAGCTCGCCATATCCTAGCACAGATACGCAGTATTTT; CDR3 protein: CASSSPYPSTDTQYF
V gene: TRBV5-1; D gene: TRBD1; clone size: NA; J gene: TRBJ2-7; CDR3 DNA: TGCGCCAGCAGCTTGGCTTTGGGACAGATTACCTACGAGCAGTACTTC; CDR3 protein: CASSLALGQITYEQYF
V gene: TRBV4-1; D gene: NA; clone size: NA; J gene: TRBJ2-7; CDR3 DNA: TGCGCCAGCAGCTTGGCCGGTCAGGGGGGAGACGAGCAGTACTTC; CDR3 protein: CASSLAGQGGDEQYF
V gene: TRBV28; D gene: TRBD2; clone size: NA; J gene: TRBJ2-7; CDR3 DNA: TGTGCCAGCAGTCTCGAACGGGAGGGCCACGAGCAGTACTTC; CDR3 protein: CASSLEREGHEQYF
V gene: TRBV11-3; D gene: TRBD1; clone size: NA; J gene: TRBJ1-1; CDR3 DNA: TGTGCCAGCAGCCTGGACAGGAGCACTGAAGCTTTCTTT; CDR3 protein: CASSLDRSTEAFF
V gene: TRBV7-3; D gene: TRBD2; clone size: NA; J gene: TRBJ2-3; CDR3 DNA: TGTGCCAGCAGCTTATTCTCGGGAGGGGGAACAGATACGCAGTATTTT; CDR3 protein: CASSLFSGGGTDTQYF
V gene: TRBV7-8; D gene: TRBD2; clone size: NA; J gene: TRBJ2-1; CDR3 DNA: TGTGCCAGCAGCTTAGCGGGACTAGAGTTCGGTGAGCAGTTCTTC; CDR3 protein: CASSLAGLEFGEQFF
V gene: TRBV2; D gene: NA; clone size: NA; J gene: TRBJ2-7; CDR3 DNA: TGTGCCAGCAGTGAAGAAGTTCTCATCTGGCAGTACTTC; CDR3 protein: CASSEEVLIWQYF